One sample yielded the 10 T cell receptor beta chains listed below, sequenced in a study of cytomegalovirus exposure and HLA in healthy donors. The study ran its PCR with 60 Vbeta and 13 Jbeta primers. Some clones are missing from TCRdb's copy, which holds only in-frame ones; the method was immunoSEQ multiplex PCR. This sample has about 130,000 clones, with over 70% found just once. Sequenced: PBMCs. Receptor source: a man aged 30-40 years in good health and CMV-seronegative.

The V gene is TRBV6-5, the J gene TRBJ2-7, with 7 positions matching TRBD2. This CDR3 has 15 residues. V lost 2 bases to trimming and J lost 3 bases; unmatched junction nucleotides: 7. Germline assignment: CDR1 MNHEY and CDR2 SVGAGI. CDR3 region: CASSYSGGLDYEQYF. The CDR3 bases are TGTGCCAGCAGTTACAGTGGAGGACTAGACTACGAGCAGTACTTC.

The CDR3 bases are TGTGCCATCAATCCGACAGGTTCCTACGAGCAGTACTTC. It translates to CAINPTGSYEQYF. The gene calls are TRBV10-3 and TRBJ2-7; D is perhaps TRBD1 (6 bases). This CDR3 has 13 residues. Germline V gene lookup returns CDR1 ENHRY and CDR2 SYGVKD. The ends were cut back, 7 bases at V and 1 base at J, with 11 bases in the middle.

The chain joins TRBV6-5 to TRBJ1-5; D not resolved. V lost 4 bases, J lost 4 bases, and 11 bases lay in between. The germline gives CDR1 MNHEY, CDR2 SVGAGI. CDR3 length: 14 residues. The CDR3 bases are TGTGCCAGCAGTTCGCAGGTGAATAATCAGCCCCAGCATTTT. Translated: CASSSQVNNQPQHF.

V usage is TRBV30 and J usage is TRBJ2-7; TRBD2 agrees at 9 bases. J lost 0 bases, V lost 2 bases, and 5 bases had no gene match. CDR3 length: 15 residues. Germline loops: CDR1 GTSNPN, CDR2 SVGIG (reference sequence). CDR3 DNA sequence: TGTGCCTGGAGTCTTCTAGCGGGACGCTCCTACGAGCAGTACTTC. Translated: CAWSLLAGRSYEQYF. The full variable domain, in which reference TRBV30 and TRBJ2-7 provide the parts outside the CDR3, is SQTIHQWPATLVQPVGSPLSLECTVEGTSNPNLYWYRQAAGRGLQLLFYSVGIGQISSEVPQNLSASRPQDRQFILSSKKLLLSDSGFYLCAWSLLAGRSYEQYFGPGTRLTVT.

This clone was seen a single time. The genes are TRBV9 and TRBJ2-3; D unresolved. V gave up 5 bases and J gave up 6 bases, with 10 bases separating them. CDR3 length: 12 residues. The germline CDR1 and CDR2 sequences are SGDLS and YYNGEE. CDR3 sequence: CASSLAHDTQYF. CDR3 DNA: TGTGCCAGCAGTTTAGCCCATGATACGCAGTATTTT.

This chain joins TRBV9 and TRBJ1-1; 7 bases are a match to TRBD1. The CDR3 is 14 residues long. In germline, CDR1 is SGDLS, CDR2 YYNGEE. V lost 3 bases to trimming and J lost 1 base; unmatched junction nucleotides: 3. Written as DNA, the CDR3 is TGTGCCAGCAGCGCCGACAGGGCGAACACTGAAGCTTTCTTT. Translating it yields CASSADRANTEAFF.

This clone was seen only once. The chain uses TRBV11-2 and TRBJ1-2; 9 bases are a match to TRBD1. The CDR3 loop spans 14 amino acids. Looked up from germline, CDR1 is SGHAT and CDR2 is FQNNGV. V gave up 4 bases and J gave up 3 bases; unmatched junction bases: 3. The DNA for the CDR3 is TGTGCCAGCAGCTCACAGGGGGCGGACTATGGCTACACCTTC. Translating gives CASSSQGADYGYTF.

The chain joins TRBV29-1 to TRBJ2-5; perhaps TRBD2 as D (6 bases). V was trimmed by 5 bases and J by 1 base, leaving 8 bases between them. Germline assignment: CDR1 SQVTM and CDR2 ANQGSEA. The CDR3 is 12 amino acids. CDR3 residues: CSVWGVQETQYF. The CDR3, as DNA: TGCAGCGTTTGGGGGGTCCAAGAGACCCAGTACTTC.

The sample holds a few counts of this clone. The CDR3, as DNA: TGTGCCAGCAGCTTGAGGCGGAGCATTCACAATGAGCAGTTCTTC. Translating gives CASSLRRSIHNEQFF. This chain connects TRBV5-6 to TRBJ2-1; D is uncertain. With 1 base removed from V and 5 bases from J, the gap between germline ends came to 13 bases. This CDR3 region has 15 residues. Germline V gene data show CDR1 as SGHDT and CDR2 as YYEEEE.

This clone was seen a few times. This chain links TRBV7-2 with TRBJ1-2; a possible D gene is TRBD1 (5 bases). From germline, CDR1 is SGHTA and CDR2 FQGNSA. This CDR3 is 12 amino acids long. Trimming removed 5 bases at V and 5 bases at J, with 9 bases between. The CDR3 is CASSTTAYGYTF. The CDR3 bases are TGTGCCAGCAGCACGACAGCGTATGGCTACACCTTC.